A selection of T cell receptor beta chains follows, all from one sample in a study of cytomegalovirus exposure and HLA in healthy donors. This table comes from immunoSEQ multiplex PCR, and its TCRdb copy is limited to in-frame clones, with some not included. The sample has 140,000 to 150,000 clones; around 84% are singletons. Sequenced input: PBMCs. The receptors stem from a middle-aged man in good health and CMV-seropositive. The CDR3 runs from the conserved cysteine through the conserved F or W. The D gene is left open where the match is weak. Rows give clone size only sometimes, using once, few, many, or a class for an expanded clone.

j_gene	v_gene	abundance	d_gene	CDR3aa	CDR3nt
TRBJ2-7	TRBV10-2	.	.	CASSTGYEQYF	TGCGCCAGCAGTACCGGGTACGAGCAGTACTTC
TRBJ2-7	TRBV15	.	.	CATSRDGSSYEQYF	TGTGCCACCAGCAGAGACGGTAGCTCCTACGAGCAGTACTTC
TRBJ1-2	TRBV6-5	.	TRBD1	CASSLYRGSYGYTF	TGTGCCAGCAGTCTCTACAGGGGGAGCTATGGCTACACCTTC
TRBJ2-1	TRBV19	many	TRBD2	CASSGLAHSYNEQFF	TGTGCCAGTAGCGGACTAGCGCATTCCTACAATGAGCAGTTCTTC
TRBJ2-1	TRBV2	.	.	CATSNNEQFF	TGTGCCACCAGCAACAATGAGCAGTTCTTC
TRBJ2-5	TRBV6-1	.	.	CASSEMQGRTETQYF	TGTGCCAGCAGTGAAATGCAGGGGCGGACGGAGACCCAGTACTTC
TRBJ2-7	TRBV27	once	.	CASSRGQGYEQYF	TGTGCCAGCAGTCGAGGCCAGGGCTACGAGCAGTACTTC
TRBJ2-3	TRBV30	few	.	CAWSVRGHPQQYF	TGTGCCTGGAGTGTAAGGGGACACCCTCAACAGTATTTT
TRBJ2-5	TRBV7-3	.	TRBD2	CASGLAGGSEQYF	TGTGCCAGCGGACTAGCGGGAGGGAGTGAGCAGTACTTC
TRBJ2-5	TRBV9	.	TRBD2	CASSVDTSGRAFETQYF	TGTGCCAGCAGCGTAGATACTAGCGGGAGGGCCTTTGAGACCCAGTACTTC
TRBJ2-1	TRBV11-2	few	.	CATHNPLSASPTRNNEQFF	TGTGCCACCCATAACCCCCTTAGCGCCTCACCTACGAGGAACAATGAGCAGTTCTTC
TRBJ2-7	TRBV27	.	TRBD1	CASSLTGQGRYEQYF	TGTGCCAGCAGTTTAACCGGACAGGGGCGGTACGAGCAGTACTTC
TRBJ1-2	TRBV7-8	.	TRBD1	CASSLEQGGSGGYTF	TGTGCCAGCAGCTTAGAACAGGGGGGCTCTGGCGGCTACACCTTC
TRBJ1-1	TRBV7-9	.	.	CSSSLSGAYTEAFF	TGTTCCAGCAGCTTAAGCGGGGCGTACACTGAAGCTTTCTTT
TRBJ1-3	TRBV7-2	.	TRBD1	CASRRQGSGNTIYF	TGTGCCAGCAGGCGACAGGGCTCTGGAAACACCATATATTTT
TRBJ1-5	TRBV28	.	.	CASSLGRGGNQPQHF	TGTGCCAGCAGTTTAGGCAGGGGAGGCAATCAGCCCCAGCATTTT
TRBJ2-3	TRBV9	.	.	CASRSRASDTQYF	TGTGCCAGCAGGTCTAGAGCTTCAGATACGCAGTATTTT
TRBJ1-3	TRBV9	once	.	CASTGGAHSGNTIYF	TGTGCCAGCACCGGCGGGGCCCACTCTGGAAACACCATATATTTT
TRBJ2-5	TRBV5-1	.	.	CASGNTGTPWGETQYF	TGCGCCAGCGGTAATACTGGGACACCTTGGGGGGAGACCCAGTACTTC
TRBJ1-4	TRBV18	.	TRBD1	CASAGQGGEKLFF	TGTGCTTCGGCCGGACAGGGTGGTGAAAAACTGTTTTTT
TRBJ2-5	TRBV29-1	.	.	CSVDKEVETQYF	TGCAGCGTAGACAAGGAGGTGGAGACCCAGTACTTC
TRBJ1-2	TRBV19	.	.	CASSRGNYGYTF	TGTGCCAGTAGTCGGGGGAACTATGGCTACACCTTC
TRBJ1-1	TRBV6-5	.	TRBD1	CASSTPGQGREAFF	TGTGCCAGCAGCACGCCTGGACAGGGCAGAGAAGCTTTCTTT
TRBJ2-4	TRBV9	.	TRBD1	CASSPRTGENIQYF	TGTGCCAGCAGCCCCCGGACAGGGGAAAACATTCAGTACTTC
TRBJ1-4	TRBV5-3	.	.	CARSHLGAHPEKLFF	TGTGCCAGAAGTCACCTGGGGGCCCACCCTGAAAAACTGTTTTTT